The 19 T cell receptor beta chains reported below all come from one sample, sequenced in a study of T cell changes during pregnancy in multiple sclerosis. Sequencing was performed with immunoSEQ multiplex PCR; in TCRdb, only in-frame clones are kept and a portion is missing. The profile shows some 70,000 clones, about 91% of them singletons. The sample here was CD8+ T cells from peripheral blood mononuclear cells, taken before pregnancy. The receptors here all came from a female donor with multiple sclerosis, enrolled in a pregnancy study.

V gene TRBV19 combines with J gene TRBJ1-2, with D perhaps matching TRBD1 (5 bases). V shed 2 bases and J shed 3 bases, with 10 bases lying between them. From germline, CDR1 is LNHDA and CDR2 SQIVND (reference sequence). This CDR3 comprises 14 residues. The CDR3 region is CASSITGGDYGYTF. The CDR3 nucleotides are TGTGCCAGTAGTATAACCGGGGGTGACTATGGCTACACCTTC.

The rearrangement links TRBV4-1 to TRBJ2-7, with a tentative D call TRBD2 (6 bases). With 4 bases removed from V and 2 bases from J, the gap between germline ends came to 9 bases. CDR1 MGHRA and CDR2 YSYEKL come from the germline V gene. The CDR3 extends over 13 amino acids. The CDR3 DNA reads TGCGCCAGCAGCCTGACTAGGGCCTACGAGCAGTACTTC. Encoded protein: CASSLTRAYEQYF.

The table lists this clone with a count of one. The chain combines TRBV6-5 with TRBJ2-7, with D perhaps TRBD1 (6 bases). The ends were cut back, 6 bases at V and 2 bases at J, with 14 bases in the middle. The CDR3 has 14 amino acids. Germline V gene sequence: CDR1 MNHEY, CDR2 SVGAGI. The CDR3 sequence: CASSPWDTPYEQYF. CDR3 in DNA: TGTGCCAGCAGCCCTTGGGACACTCCCTACGAGCAGTACTTC.

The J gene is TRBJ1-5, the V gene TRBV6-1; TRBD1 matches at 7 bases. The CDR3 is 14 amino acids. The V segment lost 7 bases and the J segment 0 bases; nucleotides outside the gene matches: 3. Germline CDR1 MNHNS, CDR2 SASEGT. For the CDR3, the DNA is TGTGCCAGCAAGGGACAGCCTAGCAATCAGCCCCAGCATTTT. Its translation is CASKGQPSNQPQHF.

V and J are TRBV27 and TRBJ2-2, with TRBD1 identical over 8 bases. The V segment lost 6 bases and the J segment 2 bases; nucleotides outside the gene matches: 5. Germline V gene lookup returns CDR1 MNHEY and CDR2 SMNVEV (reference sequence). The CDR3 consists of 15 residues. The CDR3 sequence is CASSQGAGNTGELFF. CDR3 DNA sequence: TGTGCCAGCAGCCAGGGGGCAGGCAACACCGGGGAGCTGTTTTTT.

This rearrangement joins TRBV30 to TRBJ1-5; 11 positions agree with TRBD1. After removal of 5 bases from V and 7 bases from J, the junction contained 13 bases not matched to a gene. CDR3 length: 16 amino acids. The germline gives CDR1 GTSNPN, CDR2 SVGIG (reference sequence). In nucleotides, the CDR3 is TGTGCCTGGGACAAGAGACCGGGACAGGGGGACCAGCCCCAGCATTTT. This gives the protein CAWDKRPGQGDQPQHF.

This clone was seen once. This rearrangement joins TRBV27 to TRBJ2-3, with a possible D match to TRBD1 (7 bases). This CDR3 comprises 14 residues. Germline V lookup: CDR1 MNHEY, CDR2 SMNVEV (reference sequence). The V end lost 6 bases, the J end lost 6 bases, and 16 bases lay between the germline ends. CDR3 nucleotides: TGTGCCAGCAGGGGACAGAAGGCGGGGGATACGCAGTATTTT. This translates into CASRGQKAGDTQYF.

The CDR3 loop reads CAIRGPGYGYTF. The CDR3 DNA is TGTGCCATCAGGGGCCCAGGGTACGGCTACACCTTC. The rearrangement joins TRBV10-3 to TRBJ1-2; perhaps TRBD1 as D (5 bases). The CDR3 spans 12 residues. Germline CDR1 is ENHRY and CDR2 is SYGVKD. V lost 6 bases to trimming and J lost 8 bases, with 13 bases between them.

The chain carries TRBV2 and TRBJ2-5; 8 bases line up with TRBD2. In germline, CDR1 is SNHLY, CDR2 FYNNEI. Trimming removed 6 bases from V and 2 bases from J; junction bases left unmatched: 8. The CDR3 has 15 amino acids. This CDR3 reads CASSPRGGKQETQYF. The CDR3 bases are TGTGCCAGCAGCCCCCGGGGGGGAAAACAAGAGACCCAGTACTTC.

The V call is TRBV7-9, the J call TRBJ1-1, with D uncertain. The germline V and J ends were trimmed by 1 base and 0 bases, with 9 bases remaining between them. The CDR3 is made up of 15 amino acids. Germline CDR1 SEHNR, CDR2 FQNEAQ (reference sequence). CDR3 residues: CASSLGRDMNTEAFF. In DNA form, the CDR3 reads TGTGCCAGCAGCTTAGGGAGAGATATGAACACTGAAGCTTTCTTT.

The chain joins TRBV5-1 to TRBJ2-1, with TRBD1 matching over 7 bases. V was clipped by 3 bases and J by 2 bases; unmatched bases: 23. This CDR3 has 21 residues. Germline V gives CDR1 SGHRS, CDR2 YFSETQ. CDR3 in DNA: TGCGCCAGCAGCTCCCCAGCTCTAACGGACAGGCCGGGCGAGACCTACAATGAGCAGTTCTTC. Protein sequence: CASSSPALTDRPGETYNEQFF.

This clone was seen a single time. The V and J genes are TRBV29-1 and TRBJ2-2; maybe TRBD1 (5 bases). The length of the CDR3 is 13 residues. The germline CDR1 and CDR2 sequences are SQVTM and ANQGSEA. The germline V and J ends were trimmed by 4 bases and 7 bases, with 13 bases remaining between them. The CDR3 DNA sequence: TGCAGCGTTGTTTGGGGCTCAGGCGGGGAGCTGTTTTTT. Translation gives CSVVWGSGGELFF.

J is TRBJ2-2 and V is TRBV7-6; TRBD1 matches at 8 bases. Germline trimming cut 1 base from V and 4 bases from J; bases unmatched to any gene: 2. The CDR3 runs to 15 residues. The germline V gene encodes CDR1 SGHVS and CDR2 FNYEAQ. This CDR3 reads CASSLGQGATGELFF. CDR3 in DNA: TGTGCCAGCAGCTTAGGGCAGGGGGCCACCGGGGAGCTGTTTTTT.

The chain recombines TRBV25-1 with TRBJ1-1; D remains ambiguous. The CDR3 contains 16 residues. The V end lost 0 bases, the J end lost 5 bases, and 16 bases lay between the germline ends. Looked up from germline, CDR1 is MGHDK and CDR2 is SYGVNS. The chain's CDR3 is CASSEYFTGKGTEAFF. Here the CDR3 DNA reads TGTGCCAGCAGTGAATATTTTACGGGGAAGGGAACTGAAGCTTTCTTT.

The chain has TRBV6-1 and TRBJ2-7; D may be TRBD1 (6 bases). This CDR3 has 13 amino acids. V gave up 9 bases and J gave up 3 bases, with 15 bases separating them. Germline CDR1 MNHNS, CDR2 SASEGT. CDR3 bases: TGTGCCAGTGAATTGAGGGGGTTCTACGAGCAGTACTTC. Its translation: CASELRGFYEQYF.

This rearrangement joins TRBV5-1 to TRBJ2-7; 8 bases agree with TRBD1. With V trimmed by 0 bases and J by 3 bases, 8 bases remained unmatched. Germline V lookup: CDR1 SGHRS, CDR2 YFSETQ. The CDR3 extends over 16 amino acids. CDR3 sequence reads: CASSLEDRALNYEQYF. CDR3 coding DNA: TGCGCCAGCAGCTTGGAGGACAGGGCCCTGAACTACGAGCAGTACTTC.

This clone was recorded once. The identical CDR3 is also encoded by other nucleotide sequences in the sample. The CDR3 spells CAGGTGDSNQPQHF. As DNA, the CDR3 is TGTGCCGGCGGGACAGGCGATAGCAATCAGCCCCAGCATTTT. This rearrangement joins TRBV19 to TRBJ1-5; 8 bases fit TRBD1. V shed 11 bases and J 0 bases; nucleotides not matched to a gene: 6. The CDR3 extends over 14 amino acids. Germline CDR1 and CDR2: LNHDA and SQIVND (reference sequence).

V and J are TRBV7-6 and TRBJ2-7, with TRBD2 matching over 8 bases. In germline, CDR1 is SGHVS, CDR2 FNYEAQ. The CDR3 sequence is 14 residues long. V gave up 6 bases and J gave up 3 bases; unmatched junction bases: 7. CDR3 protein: CASSLSGGDYEQYF. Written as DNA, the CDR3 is TGTGCCAGCAGTCTCAGCGGGGGCGACTACGAGCAGTACTTC.

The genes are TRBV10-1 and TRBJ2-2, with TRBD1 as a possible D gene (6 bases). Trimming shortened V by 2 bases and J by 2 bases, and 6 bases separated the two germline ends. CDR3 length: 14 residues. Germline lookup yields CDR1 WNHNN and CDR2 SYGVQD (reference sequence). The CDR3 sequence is CASSEGTNTGELFF. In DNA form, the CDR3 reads TGCGCCAGCAGTGAGGGGACAAACACCGGGGAGCTGTTTTTT.